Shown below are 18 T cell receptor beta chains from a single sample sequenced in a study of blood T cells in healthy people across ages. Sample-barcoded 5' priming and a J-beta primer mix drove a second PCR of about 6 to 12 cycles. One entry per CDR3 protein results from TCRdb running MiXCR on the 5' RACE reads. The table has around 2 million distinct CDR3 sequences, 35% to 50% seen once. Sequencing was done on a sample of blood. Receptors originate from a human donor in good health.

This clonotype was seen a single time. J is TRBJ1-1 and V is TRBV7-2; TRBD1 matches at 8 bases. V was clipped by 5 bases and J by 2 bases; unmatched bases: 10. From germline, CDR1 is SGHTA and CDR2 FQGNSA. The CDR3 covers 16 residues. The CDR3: CASSQGQVGFNTEAFF. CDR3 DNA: TGTGCCAGCAGCCAGGGACAGGTCGGCTTCAACACTGAAGCTTTCTTT.

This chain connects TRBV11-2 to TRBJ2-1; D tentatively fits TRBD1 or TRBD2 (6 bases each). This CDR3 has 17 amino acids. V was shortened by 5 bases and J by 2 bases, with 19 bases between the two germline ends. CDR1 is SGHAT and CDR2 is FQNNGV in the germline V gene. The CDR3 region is CASSPTSSPGAYNEQFF. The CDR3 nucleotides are TGTGCCAGCAGCCCAACTAGCTCACCAGGGGCCTACAATGAGCAGTTCTTC.

The CDR3, as DNA: TGTGCCAGCAGTATAAGACAGGGCCAAAATTATGGCTACACCTTC. This gives the protein CASSIRQGQNYGYTF. V and J are TRBV28 and TRBJ1-2; 7 bases map to TRBD1. V shed 5 bases, J shed 5 bases, and the junction held 11 bases outside the gene matches. The CDR3 runs to 15 residues. The germline CDR1 and CDR2 sequences are MDHEN and SYDVKM.

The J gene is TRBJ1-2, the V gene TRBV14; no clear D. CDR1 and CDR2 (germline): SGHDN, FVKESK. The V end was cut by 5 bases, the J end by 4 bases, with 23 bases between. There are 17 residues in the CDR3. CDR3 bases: TGTGCCAGCAGCTCCCGGGAGCGAAGTCCACGAGGCTATGGCTACACCTTC. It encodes CASSSRERSPRGYGYTF.

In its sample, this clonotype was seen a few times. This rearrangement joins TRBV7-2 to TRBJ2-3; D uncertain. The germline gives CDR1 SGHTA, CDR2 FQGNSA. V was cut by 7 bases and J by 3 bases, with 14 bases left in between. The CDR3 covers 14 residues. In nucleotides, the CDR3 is TGTGCCAGCAACGCCATAGGTACGACAGATACGCAGTATTTT. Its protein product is CASNAIGTTDTQYF.

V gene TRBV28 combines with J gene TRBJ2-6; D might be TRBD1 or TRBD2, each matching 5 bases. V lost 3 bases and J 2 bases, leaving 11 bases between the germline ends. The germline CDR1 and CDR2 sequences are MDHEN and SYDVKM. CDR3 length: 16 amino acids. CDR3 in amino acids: CASSFRGVTGANVLTF. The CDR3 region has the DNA TGTGCCAGCAGTTTCCGAGGGGTCACTGGGGCCAACGTCCTGACTTTC.

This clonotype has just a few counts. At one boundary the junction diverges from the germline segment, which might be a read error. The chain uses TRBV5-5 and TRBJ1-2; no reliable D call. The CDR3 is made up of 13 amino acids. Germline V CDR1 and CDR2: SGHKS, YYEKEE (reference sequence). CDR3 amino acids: CTSSFDGLNGYTF. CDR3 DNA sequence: TGTACCAGCAGCTTTGACGGACTTAATGGCTACACCTTC.

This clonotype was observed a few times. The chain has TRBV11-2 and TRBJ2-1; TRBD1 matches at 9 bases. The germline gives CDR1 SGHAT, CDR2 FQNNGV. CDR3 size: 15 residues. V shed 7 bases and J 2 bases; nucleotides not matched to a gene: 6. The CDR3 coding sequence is TGTGCCAGCACCGTGGGACAGGGTCCCTACAATGAGCAGTTCTTC. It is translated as CASTVGQGPYNEQFF.

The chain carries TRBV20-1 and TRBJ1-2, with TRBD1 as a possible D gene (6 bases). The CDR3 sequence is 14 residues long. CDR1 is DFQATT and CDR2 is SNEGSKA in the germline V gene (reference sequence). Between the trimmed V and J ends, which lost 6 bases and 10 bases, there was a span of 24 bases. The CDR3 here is CSAARDTRGDYYTF. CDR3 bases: TGCAGTGCCGCACGGGACACGAGGGGTGATTACTACACCTTC.

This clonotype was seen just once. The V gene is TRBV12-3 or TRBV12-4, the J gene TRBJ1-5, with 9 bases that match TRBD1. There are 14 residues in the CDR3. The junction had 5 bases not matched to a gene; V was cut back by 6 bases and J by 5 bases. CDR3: CASSKGTGYQPQHF. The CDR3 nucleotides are TGTGCCAGCAGCAAAGGGACAGGGTATCAGCCCCAGCATTTT.

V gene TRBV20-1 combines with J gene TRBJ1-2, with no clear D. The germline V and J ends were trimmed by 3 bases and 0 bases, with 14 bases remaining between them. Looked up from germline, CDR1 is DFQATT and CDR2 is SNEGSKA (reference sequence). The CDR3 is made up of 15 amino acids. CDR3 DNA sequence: TGCAGTGCTAGGTCTTCGCGCCGGGCTAACTATGGCTACACCTTC. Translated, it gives CSARSSRRANYGYTF.

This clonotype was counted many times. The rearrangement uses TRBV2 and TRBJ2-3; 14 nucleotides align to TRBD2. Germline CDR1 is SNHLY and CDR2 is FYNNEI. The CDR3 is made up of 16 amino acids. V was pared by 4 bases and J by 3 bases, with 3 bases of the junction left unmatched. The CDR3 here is CASSVGLAGGTDTQYF. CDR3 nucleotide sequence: TGTGCCAGCAGTGTCGGACTAGCGGGGGGTACAGATACGCAGTATTTT.

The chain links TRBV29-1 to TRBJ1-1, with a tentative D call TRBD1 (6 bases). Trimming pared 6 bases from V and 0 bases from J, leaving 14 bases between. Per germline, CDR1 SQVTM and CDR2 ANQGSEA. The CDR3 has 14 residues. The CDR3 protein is CSVRGGVMNTEAFF. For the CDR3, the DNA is TGCAGCGTACGAGGGGGGGTTATGAACACTGAAGCTTTCTTT.

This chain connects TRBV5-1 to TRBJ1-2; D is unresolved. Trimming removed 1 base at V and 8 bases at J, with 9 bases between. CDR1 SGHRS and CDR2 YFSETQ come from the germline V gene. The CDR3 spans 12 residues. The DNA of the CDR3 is TGCGCCAGCAGCTTGTTGCTGGTGGGCTACACCTTC. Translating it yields CASSLLLVGYTF.

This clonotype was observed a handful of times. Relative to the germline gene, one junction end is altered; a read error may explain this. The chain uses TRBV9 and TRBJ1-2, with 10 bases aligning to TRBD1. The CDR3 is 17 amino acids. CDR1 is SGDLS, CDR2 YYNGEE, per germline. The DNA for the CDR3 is TGTGCCAGCAGCCAGACCGGGACAGGGGATTACGGCTATGGCGACACCTTC. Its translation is CASSQTGTGDYGYGDTF. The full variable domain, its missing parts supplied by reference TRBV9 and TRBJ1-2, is DSGVTQTPKHLITATGQRVTLRCSPRSGDLSVYWYQQSLDQGLQFLIQYYNGEERAKGNILERFSAQQFPDLHSELNLSSLELGDSALYFCASSQTGTGDYGYGDTFGSGTRLTVV.

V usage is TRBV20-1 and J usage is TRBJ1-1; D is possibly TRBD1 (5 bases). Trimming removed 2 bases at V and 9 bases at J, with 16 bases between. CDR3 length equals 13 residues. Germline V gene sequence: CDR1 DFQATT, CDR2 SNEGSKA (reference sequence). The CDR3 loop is CSARHAGYPQAFF. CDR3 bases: TGCAGTGCTAGACATGCAGGGTACCCCCAAGCTTTCTTT.

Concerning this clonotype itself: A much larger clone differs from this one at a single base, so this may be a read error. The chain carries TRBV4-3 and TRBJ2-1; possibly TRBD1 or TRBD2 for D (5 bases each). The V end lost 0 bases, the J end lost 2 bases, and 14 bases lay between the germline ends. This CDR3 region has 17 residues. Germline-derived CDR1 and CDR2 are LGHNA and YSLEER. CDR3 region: CASSQEPGTEAYNEQFF. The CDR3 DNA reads TGCGCCAGCAGCCAAGAACCCGGGACGGAGGCCTACAATGAGCAGTTCTTC.

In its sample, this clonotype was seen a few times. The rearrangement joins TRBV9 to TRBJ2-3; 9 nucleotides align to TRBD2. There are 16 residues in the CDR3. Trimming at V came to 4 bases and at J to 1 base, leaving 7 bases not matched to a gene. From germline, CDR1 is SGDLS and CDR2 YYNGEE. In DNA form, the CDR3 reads TGTGCCAGCAGCAAAGGCGGGGGGGGCGGCACAGATACGCAGTATTTT. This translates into CASSKGGGGGTDTQYF.